This T cell receptor beta chain was captured in a study of T cells in Graves' hyperthyroidism and ophthalmopathy. Findings and caveats of the study: Separation of ophthalmopathy from stable hyperthyroidism was achieved by a 13 V-J model. Most thyroid clonotypes expanded above 0.001 appeared in blood too.

The CDR3 has 16 residues. J gave up 8 bases and V 4 bases, and 12 bases lay outside the gene matches. Points on this clonotype: What it binds is not known.

Authors of the study amplified TCR beta CDR3 regions from RNA transcripts. With the HTBI primer set, the TCR CDR3 went through a first round of RT-PCR. A single record per CDR3 protein comes from TCRdb applying MiXCR to the multiplex PCR reads. The sample holds roughly 380,000 distinct CDR3 sequences, approximately 15% seen once. Sequencing was performed on blood. V usage is TRBV12-3 or TRBV12-4 and J usage is TRBJ2-1; 9 positions agree with TRBD2. The receptor's source is a woman between 55 and 75 years old with Graves' hyperthyroidism. CDR3 coding DNA: TGTGCCAGCAGTTCCCTACTAGCGGGCACATCGGATGAGCAGTTCTTC. Protein sequence: CASSSLLAGTSDEQFF.